Below, 31 T cell receptor beta chains from the same sample are listed, as sequenced in a study of blood T cells in healthy people across ages. The authors ran a second PCR of roughly 6 to 12 cycles using a sample-barcoded 5' primer and a J-beta primer mix. TCRdb independently ran MiXCR on the 5' RACE reads; one entry per CDR3 protein. The sample records 980,000 or so distinct CDR3 sequences, about 48% being singletons. Sequencing input: blood. Receptors were obtained from a man aged 30-40 years in good health.

This clonotype was counted only a few times. The chain recombines TRBV27 with TRBJ2-4; 7 bases match TRBD1. The end of the DNA is better explained by TRBJ2-7, so the J call may be wrong. Germline lookup yields CDR1 MNHEY and CDR2 SMNVEV (reference sequence). The CDR3 has 16 residues. The CDR3 protein is CASRVRGTAISYEQYF. The DNA for the CDR3 is TGTGCCAGCAGGGTAAGAGGGACAGCCATCTCCTACGAGCAGTACTTC.

This clonotype was seen only a few times. The chain recombines TRBV20-1 with TRBJ2-1; 8 positions agree with TRBD1. The CDR3 is 15 residues long. Germline V gene data show CDR1 as DFQATT and CDR2 as SNEGSKA (reference sequence). The V gene end was trimmed by 0 bases and the J gene end by 7 bases; junction bases not matched to a gene: 8. The DNA for the CDR3 is TGCAGTGCTAGAGATCTGGACAGGGAGTGGAATGAGCAGTTCTTC. Translating it yields CSARDLDREWNEQFF.

The chain combines TRBV29-1 with TRBJ1-4, with D tentatively TRBD1 (5 bases). The CDR3 covers 14 residues. Germline lookup yields CDR1 SQVTM and CDR2 ANQGSEA. Trimming took 0 bases from V and 7 from J, leaving 12 bases between them. The CDR3 spells CSVEEGGTGEKLFF. The CDR3 DNA sequence: TGCAGCGTTGAAGAGGGGGGAACGGGTGAAAAACTGTTTTTT. Full variable domain (outside the CDR3, taken from reference TRBV29-1 and TRBJ1-4): SAVISQKPSRDICQRGTSLTIQCQVDSQVTMMFWYRQQPGQSLTLIATANQGSEATYESGFVIDKFPISRPNLTFSTLTVSNMSPEDSSIYLCSVEEGGTGEKLFFGSGTQLSVL.

The chain has TRBV7-9 and TRBJ1-4, with D uncertain. Between the trimmed V and J ends, which lost 0 bases and 4 bases, there was a span of 6 bases. The CDR3 length is 14 residues. The germline V gene encodes CDR1 SEHNR and CDR2 FQNEAQ (reference sequence). CDR3 nucleotide sequence: TGTGCCAGCAGCTTAGCGTCGGGTAATGAAAAACTGTTTTTT. Translation: CASSLASGNEKLFF.

The chain has TRBV5-1 and TRBJ1-1, with D possibly matching TRBD1 (5 bases). This CDR3 is 14 amino acids long. Between the trimmed V and J ends, which lost 1 base and 1 base, there was a span of 8 bases. Looked up from germline, CDR1 is SGHRS and CDR2 is YFSETQ. The CDR3 sequence is CASSLRTQNTEAFF. In DNA, the CDR3 is TGCGCCAGCAGCTTGCGGACACAGAACACTGAAGCTTTCTTT. The full variable domain, its missing parts supplied by reference TRBV5-1 and TRBJ1-1, is KAGVTQTPRYLIKTRGQQVTLSCSPISGHRSVSWYQQTPGQGLQFLFEYFSETQRNKGNFPGRFSGRQFSNSRSEMNVSTLELGDSALYLCASSLRTQNTEAFFGQGTRLTVV.

The chain joins TRBV25-1 to TRBJ2-7, with no clear D. Germline assignment: CDR1 MGHDK and CDR2 SYGVNS. With 0 bases removed from V and 0 bases from J, the gap between germline ends came to 12 bases. This CDR3 has 16 amino acids. This CDR3 is CASSEYFASSSYEQYF. Written as DNA, the CDR3 is TGTGCCAGCAGTGAATATTTTGCATCGAGCTCCTACGAGCAGTACTTC.

This clonotype appeared a few times. The V gene is TRBV6-2 or TRBV6-3, the J gene TRBJ2-1; D may be TRBD1 (6 bases). The CDR3 has 18 residues. V lost 2 bases and J 6 bases, leaving 23 bases between the germline ends. CDR1 MNHEY and CDR2 SVGEGT come from the germline V gene. DNA for the CDR3: TGTGCCAGCAGTTACGACGGGAACAGGGTTGGGATGACCAATGAGCAGTTCTTC. Protein sequence: CASSYDGNRVGMTNEQFF.

The genes are TRBV7-3 and TRBJ2-1, with TRBD2 identical over 10 bases. CDR3 size: 16 residues. Trimming removed 5 bases from V and 6 bases from J; junction bases left unmatched: 10. Germline CDR1 reads SGHTA; CDR2 reads FQGTGA. CDR3 sequence (DNA): TGTGCCAGCAGCCCAGAGCGGGAGGGCCTGGGCAATGAGCAGTTCTTC. Translated: CASSPEREGLGNEQFF. The full variable domain, in which reference TRBV7-3 and TRBJ2-1 provide the parts outside the CDR3, is GAGVSQTPSNKVTEKGKYVELRCDPISGHTALYWYRQSLGQGPEFLIYFQGTGAADDSGLPNDRFFAVRPEGSVSTLKIQRTERGDSAVYLCASSPEREGLGNEQFFGPGTRLTVL.

The rearrangement joins TRBV6-5 to TRBJ2-7; D uncertain. Germline lookup yields CDR1 MNHEY and CDR2 SVGAGI. There are 14 residues in the CDR3. Trimming pared 0 bases from V and 3 bases from J, leaving 9 bases between. CDR3 amino acids: CASSYSIRYYEQYF. CDR3 DNA: TGTGCCAGCAGTTACTCGATCAGATACTACGAGCAGTACTTC.

The V and J genes are TRBV18 and TRBJ2-5, with 7 bases lining up with TRBD1. The V gene's germline CDR1 is KGHSH and CDR2 LQKENI. Germline trimming cut 5 bases from V and 0 bases from J; bases unmatched to any gene: 3. CDR3 length: 14 amino acids. The CDR3 DNA reads TGTGCCAGCTCAGCGACAGGGTACCAAGAGACCCAGTACTTC. It translates to CASSATGYQETQYF.

This chain uses TRBV5-1 with TRBJ1-1; D gene uncertain. This CDR3 spans 15 amino acids. Trimming cost V 1 base and J 0 bases, with 10 bases left between them. Germline assignment: CDR1 SGHRS and CDR2 YFSETQ. For the CDR3, the DNA is TGCGCCAGCAGCTTGCCGGCAGGACTGAACACTGAAGCTTTCTTT. Translated: CASSLPAGLNTEAFF.

About this clonotype: A read error may produce the germline difference seen at one junction end. The rearrangement links TRBV9 to TRBJ2-6; 8 bases are a match to TRBD2. Germline V gene sequence: CDR1 SGDLS, CDR2 YYNGEE. The CDR3 extends over 21 amino acids. This CDR3 is CASSTPGGDTKTYSEANVLTF. The DNA of the CDR3 is TGTGCCAGCAGCACCCCGGGAGGGGACACTAAAACCTACTCTGAGGCCAACGTCCTGACTTTC.

This clonotype was observed a handful of times. This chain links TRBV7-9 with TRBJ1-2; the D gene is possibly TRBD1 (6 bases). CDR1 SEHNR and CDR2 FQNEAQ come from the germline V gene (reference sequence). V was cut by 5 bases and J by 0 bases, with 19 bases left in between. The CDR3 extends over 17 amino acids. The CDR3 sequence: CASSRYLTGHANYGYTF. Here the CDR3 DNA reads TGTGCCAGCAGCCGATATTTGACAGGCCACGCTAACTATGGCTACACCTTC.

The chain employs TRBV27 and TRBJ2-7; D call uncertain. The CDR3 contains 13 residues. V was cut by 3 bases and J by 4 bases, with 10 bases left in between. Looked up from germline, CDR1 is MNHEY and CDR2 is SMNVEV (reference sequence). The CDR3 is CASSFSPWYEQYF. The CDR3 bases are TGTGCCAGCAGTTTCTCCCCTTGGTACGAGCAGTACTTC.

This clonotype has a handful of counts. The J gene is TRBJ2-1, the V gene TRBV12-3 or TRBV12-4; 10 bases line up with TRBD2. V gave up 6 bases and J gave up 3 bases; unmatched junction bases: 8. The CDR3 spans 16 residues. For the CDR3, the DNA is TGTGCCAGCAGGACCCTTAGCGGGGGGCACTACAATGAGCAGTTCTTC. As protein: CASRTLSGGHYNEQFF.

In its sample, this clonotype was seen a few times. The chain couples TRBV12-3 or TRBV12-4 to TRBJ1-2, with TRBD1 as a possible D gene (6 bases). The CDR3 has 12 residues. V was trimmed by 3 bases and J by 8 bases, leaving 10 bases between them. CDR3 residues: CASSFPGQGYTF. The CDR3 DNA reads as TGTGCCAGCAGTTTTCCAGGACAGGGCTACACCTTC.

The chain combines TRBV7-2 with TRBJ1-2, with 9 bases fitting TRBD1. The CDR3 extends over 14 amino acids. Per germline, CDR1 SGHTA and CDR2 FQGNSA. Trimming cost V 5 bases and J 7 bases; bases outside gene matches: 8. The CDR3 bases are TGTGCCAGCAGCCCCGGACAGGGGATGGGTGGCTACACCTTC. As protein: CASSPGQGMGGYTF.

The CDR3 coding sequence is TGCAGCGTTATCTGGTGGGACAGGGCCTACGAGCAGTACTTC. Translated: CSVIWWDRAYEQYF. The V call is TRBV29-1, the J call TRBJ2-7; TRBD1 matches at 9 bases. The CDR3 covers 14 residues. With V trimmed by 5 bases and J by 2 bases, 7 bases remained unmatched. The germline CDR1 and CDR2 sequences are SQVTM and ANQGSEA.

This clonotype was recorded at least ten times. V is TRBV4-1 and J is TRBJ2-3; D is unclear. There are 13 residues in the CDR3. Germline V gene lookup returns CDR1 MGHRA and CDR2 YSYEKL. The germline V and J ends were trimmed by 3 bases and 0 bases, with 4 bases remaining between them. The CDR3 coding sequence is TGCGCCAGCAGCCAGGACAGCACAGATACGCAGTATTTT. Protein: CASSQDSTDTQYF.

The chain is built from TRBV3-1 and TRBJ1-4, with D hard to call. Germline CDR1 LGHDT, CDR2 YNNKEL (reference sequence). V shed 2 bases and J shed 0 bases, with 10 bases lying between them. The CDR3 is made up of 16 amino acids. DNA for the CDR3: TGTGCCAGCAGCCAACGTTCGGCAGCAACTAATGAAAAACTGTTTTTT. Translating it yields CASSQRSAATNEKLFF.

This clonotype was seen ten or more times. The gene calls are TRBV5-1 and TRBJ2-1; D is unclear. V was pared by 2 bases and J by 0 bases, with 15 bases between. The germline CDR1 and CDR2 sequences are SGHRS and YFSETQ. This CDR3 is built from 17 residues. The CDR3 sequence: CASSLVRGGSSYNEQFF. The CDR3 DNA reads TGCGCCAGCAGCTTAGTGCGAGGCGGCAGCTCCTACAATGAGCAGTTCTTC.

V is TRBV7-3 and J is TRBJ2-6; D ambiguous. Germline values: CDR1 SGHTA, CDR2 FQGTGA. This CDR3 has 19 amino acids. V was cut by 4 bases and J by 1 base, with 20 bases left in between. The CDR3 DNA reads as TGTGCCAGCAGCTCACTGGACCCCCTAGTAGAGTCTGGGGCCAACGTCCTGACTTTC. Residues: CASSSLDPLVESGANVLTF. Full variable domain (rest looked up from reference TRBV7-3 and TRBJ2-6): GAGVSQTPSNKVTEKGKYVELRCDPISGHTALYWYRQSLGQGPEFLIYFQGTGAADDSGLPNDRFFAVRPEGSVSTLKIQRTERGDSAVYLCASSSLDPLVESGANVLTFGAGSRLTVL.

J is TRBJ2-1 and V is TRBV3-1; 13 bases match TRBD2. The CDR3 runs to 17 residues. The J segment lost 2 bases and the V segment lost 4 bases, leaving 5 bases of the junction unmatched. Germline V gives CDR1 LGHDT, CDR2 YNNKEL (reference sequence). CDR3 residues: CASSPITSGGAYNEQFF. DNA for the CDR3: TGTGCCAGCAGCCCGATAACTAGCGGGGGGGCCTACAATGAGCAGTTCTTC.

This clonotype has more than one count but fewer than ten. The chain recombines TRBV4-1 with TRBJ1-2; 7 bases are shared with TRBD1. With V trimmed by 0 bases and J by 4 bases, 8 bases remained unmatched. The CDR3 contains 16 residues. The germline gives CDR1 MGHRA, CDR2 YSYEKL. This CDR3 reads CASSQDRSDRAYGYTF. The DNA for the CDR3 is TGCGCCAGCAGCCAAGACCGAAGTGACAGGGCCTATGGCTACACCTTC.

V is TRBV7-8 and J is TRBJ2-1; 12 bases align to TRBD2. This CDR3 spans 17 amino acids. V lost 5 bases and J lost 2; bases outside the gene matches: 7. Germline values: CDR1 SGHVS, CDR2 FQNEAQ. The CDR3 loop reads CASSRARLAGAYNEQFF. The CDR3 coding sequence is TGTGCCAGCAGCCGAGCAAGACTAGCGGGAGCCTACAATGAGCAGTTCTTC.

This clonotype was picked up a small number of times. The chain carries TRBV3-1 and TRBJ2-7; D ambiguous. The V gene's germline CDR1 is LGHDT and CDR2 YNNKEL (reference sequence). The CDR3 has 12 amino acids. Trimming removed 0 bases from V and 10 bases from J, with 10 bases in between. CDR3 in amino acids: CASSQDGRRQYF. CDR3 nucleotide sequence: TGTGCCAGCAGCCAAGATGGTAGACGCCAGTACTTC.

There are many counts of this clonotype. The chain recombines TRBV29-1 with TRBJ2-7, with D perhaps matching TRBD1 (6 bases). CDR1 and CDR2 (germline): SQVTM, ANQGSEA. The V end was cut by 2 bases, the J end by 6 bases, with 11 bases between. The CDR3 length is 12 residues. CDR3 residues: CSVEWAGVEQYF. The CDR3 DNA reads TGCAGCGTTGAATGGGCAGGGGTCGAGCAGTACTTC.

This clonotype was detected a few times. The V call is TRBV6-1, the J call TRBJ1-2, with D perhaps matching TRBD1 (6 bases). This CDR3 region has 14 residues. Trimming took 6 bases from V and 2 from J, leaving 13 bases between them. Germline lookup yields CDR1 MNHNS and CDR2 SASEGT. The CDR3 DNA follows: TGTGCCAGCAGGATGGGCGGACAGAACTATGGCTACACCTTC. It is translated as CASRMGGQNYGYTF.

The gene calls are TRBV14 and TRBJ1-3; D gene ambiguous. The CDR3 is made up of 14 amino acids. V lost 2 bases to trimming and J lost 6 bases, with 11 bases between them. Germline V lookup: CDR1 SGHDN, CDR2 FVKESK. The chain's CDR3 is CASSQYFLENTIYF. The CDR3 coding sequence is TGTGCCAGCAGCCAATACTTCTTGGAAAACACCATATATTTT. Using reference TRBV14 and TRBJ1-3 for the parts outside the CDR3, the full variable domain is EAGVTQFPSHSVIEKGQTVTLRCDPISGHDNLYWYRRVMGKEIKFLLHFVKESKQDESGMPNNRFLAERTGGTYSTLKVQPAELEDSGVYFCASSQYFLENTIYFGEGSWLTVV.

Details on this clonotype: At one end, the junction sequence differs from germline, possibly due to a read error. The chain has TRBV6-5 and TRBJ2-1; no definite D call. The CDR3 loop spans 14 amino acids. Per the germline V gene, CDR1 is MNHEY and CDR2 is SVGAGI. The CDR3 loop reads CASSDSGPRNEQFF. DNA of the CDR3: TGTGCCAGCAGTGACTCCGGGCCAAGGAATGAGCAGTTCTTC.

A word on this clonotype: A much larger clone sits a single nucleotide away, making a read error possible. The chain uses TRBV4-1 and TRBJ2-7, with 8 bases matching TRBD1. Germline V gene sequence: CDR1 MGHRA, CDR2 YSYEKL. The CDR3 extends over 13 amino acids. CDR3 amino acids: CASSRDRLYGQYF. The DNA for the CDR3 is TGCGCCAGCAGCCGGGACAGGTTATACGGGCAGTACTTC.